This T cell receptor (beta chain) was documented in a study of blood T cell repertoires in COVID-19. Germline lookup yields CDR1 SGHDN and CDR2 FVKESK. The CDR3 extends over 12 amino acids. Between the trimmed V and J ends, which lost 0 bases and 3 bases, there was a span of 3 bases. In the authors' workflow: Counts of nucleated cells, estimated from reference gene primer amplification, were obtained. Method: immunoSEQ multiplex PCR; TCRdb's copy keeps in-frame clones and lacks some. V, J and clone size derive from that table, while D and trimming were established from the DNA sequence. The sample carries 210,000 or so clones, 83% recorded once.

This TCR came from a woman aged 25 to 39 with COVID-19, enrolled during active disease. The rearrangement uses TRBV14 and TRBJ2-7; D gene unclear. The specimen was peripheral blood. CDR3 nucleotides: TGTGCCAGCAGCCAAGACATCTACGAGCAGTACTTC. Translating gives CASSQDIYEQYF.